This T cell receptor (beta chain) emerged from a study of patients and donors after allogeneic stem cell transplantation. This clonotype has at least ten counts. Via MiXCR, TCRdb re-called the RT-PCR reads, giving one row per CDR3 protein. The sample contains about 72,000 distinct CDR3 sequences, more than 20% of which appear only once. Germline CDR1 reads SGHAT; CDR2 reads FQNNGV. The CDR3 consists of 16 residues. The ends lost 5 bases at V and 1 base at J; junction bases unmatched: 9. The chain uses TRBV11-2 and TRBJ2-5; 8 bases agree with TRBD2. This sequence originates from a human donor who was either an allogeneic HSCT recipient or a stem cell or donor lymphocyte infusion donor (not recorded which). It is not recorded whose cells these are; they may come from a transplant donor. The sample comprised blood, either unsorted or a sorted T cell fraction (not recorded which). In DNA form, the CDR3 reads TGTGCCAGCAGCCCTGGGACTAGGTCGCCCCAAGAGACCCAGTACTTC. This codes for CASSPGTRSPQETQYF.